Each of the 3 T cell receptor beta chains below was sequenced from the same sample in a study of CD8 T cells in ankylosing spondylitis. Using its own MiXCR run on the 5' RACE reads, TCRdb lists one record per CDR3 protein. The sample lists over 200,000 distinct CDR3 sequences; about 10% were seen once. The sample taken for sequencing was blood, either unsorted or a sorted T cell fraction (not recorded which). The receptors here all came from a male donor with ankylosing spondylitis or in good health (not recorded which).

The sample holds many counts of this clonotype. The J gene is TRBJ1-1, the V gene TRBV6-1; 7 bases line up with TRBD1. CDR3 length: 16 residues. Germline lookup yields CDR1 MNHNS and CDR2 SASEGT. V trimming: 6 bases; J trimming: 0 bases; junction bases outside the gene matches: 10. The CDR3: CASSPTPTGMNTEAFF. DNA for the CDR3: TGTGCCAGCAGCCCAACACCGACAGGGATGAACACTGAAGCTTTCTTT.

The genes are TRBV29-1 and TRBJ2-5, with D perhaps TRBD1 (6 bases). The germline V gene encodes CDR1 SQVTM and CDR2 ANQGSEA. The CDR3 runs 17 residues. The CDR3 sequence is CSVTYRPTGKYEQTQYF. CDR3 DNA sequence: TGCAGTGTGACATACCGCCCCACAGGGAAATATGAGCAGACCCAGTACTTC.

The CDR3 bases are TGTGCCAGCAGTGGATCGGGCAGGGGTGATGGCTACACCTTC. It translates to CASSGSGRGDGYTF. The J gene is TRBJ1-2, the V gene TRBV28, with TRBD1 as a possible D gene (6 bases). The CDR3 totals 14 residues. Trimming removed 5 bases from V and 6 bases from J, with 16 bases in between. Looked up from germline, CDR1 is MDHEN and CDR2 is SYDVKM.